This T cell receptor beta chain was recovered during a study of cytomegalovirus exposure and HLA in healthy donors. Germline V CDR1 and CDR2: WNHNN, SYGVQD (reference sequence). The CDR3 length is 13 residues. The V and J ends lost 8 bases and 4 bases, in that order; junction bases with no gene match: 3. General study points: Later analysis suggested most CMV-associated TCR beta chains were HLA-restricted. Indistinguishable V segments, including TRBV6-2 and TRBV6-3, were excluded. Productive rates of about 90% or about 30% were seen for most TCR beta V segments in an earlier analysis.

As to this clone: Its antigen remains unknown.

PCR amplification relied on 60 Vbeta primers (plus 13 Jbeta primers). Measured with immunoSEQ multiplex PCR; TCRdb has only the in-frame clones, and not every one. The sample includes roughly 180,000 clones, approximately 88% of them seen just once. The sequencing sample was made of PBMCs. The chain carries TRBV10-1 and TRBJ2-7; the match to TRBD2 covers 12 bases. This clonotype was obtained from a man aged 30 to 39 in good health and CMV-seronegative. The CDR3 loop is CASQLAGGYEQYF. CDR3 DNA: TGCGCCAGCCAACTAGCGGGGGGTTACGAGCAGTACTTC.